What follows is one T cell receptor (beta chain) and its context. These data belong to a study of blood T cell repertoires in COVID-19. Germline values: CDR1 SGHVS, CDR2 FNYEAQ. V lost 4 bases to trimming and J lost 2 bases; unmatched junction nucleotides: 13. The CDR3 sequence is 19 residues long. Sequencing used immunoSEQ multiplex PCR; TCRdb keeps in-frame clones, though not all of them. Of some 240,000 clones in the sample, nearly 90% were seen once. The J gene is TRBJ2-5, the V gene TRBV7-6; 13 bases are shared with TRBD2. Material: peripheral blood. This TCR was sampled from a woman aged 40 to 50 who had recovered from COVID-19. This chain's CDR3 is CASSSRTGLAGARQETQYF. The CDR3 coding sequence is TGTGCCAGCAGCTCCCGCACCGGACTAGCGGGAGCAAGGCAAGAGACCCAGTACTTC.